This TCR beta chain emerged from a study of shared clonotypes between healthy human individuals. As for the study in general: Researchers assigned three CD4 naive, three CD4 memory, two CD8 naive and one CD8 memory plate to each donor.

Sequencing was performed with immunoSEQ multiplex PCR; in TCRdb, only in-frame clones are kept and a portion is missing. The table includes around 2.5 million clones, 93% detected once. Every contributor of samples was a Caucasian grown-up residing in Nashville, Tennessee. This clonotype was obtained from a man aged 18 to 35 in good health. Some clones in this sample may be carry-over from other donors' samples. The sequenced sample consisted of naive CD4+ T cells from PBMCs. Subset specified: CD45RA+ positively selected.

CDR3 region: CAKGTSGIPSNEQFF. The CDR3 DNA reads as TGTGCTAAGGGGACTAGCGGGATCCCCTCCAATGAGCAGTTCTTC. The chain combines TRBV19 with TRBJ2-1; TRBD2 agrees at 13 bases. The CDR3 spans 15 residues. Germline V gene data show CDR1 as LNHDA and CDR2 as SQIVND (reference sequence).